Following are 17 T cell receptor beta chains from one sample sequenced in a study of CD8+ T cells in alopecia areata. Following extraction, RNA underwent reverse transcription to cDNA, which served as the sequencing template. TCRdb keeps only in-frame clones here, not all; method: immunoSEQ multiplex PCR. This table has roughly 210,000 clones, roughly 44% appearing once. The treatment is: oral pan-JAK inhibitor, 5-10 mg twice daily. Specimen: CD4+ T cells sorted from blood, collected between weeks 36 and 40, from a patient treated with tofacitinib. The receptors were gathered from a human donor with alopecia areata.

The chain carries TRBV29-1 and TRBJ1-1; D remains ambiguous. Trimming removed 7 bases from V and 9 bases from J, with 15 bases in between. This CDR3 region has 11 residues. CDR1 is SQVTM and CDR2 is ANQGSEA in the germline V gene. DNA of the CDR3: TGCAGCGCCCGTTCCGGGCCCCAAGCTTTCTTT. Protein product: CSARSGPQAFF.

This chain links TRBV2 with TRBJ2-4; D is unclear. The V end lost 6 bases, the J end lost 6 bases, and 6 bases lay between the germline ends. The CDR3 loop spans 11 amino acids. CDR1 and CDR2 (germline): SNHLY, FYNNEI. CDR3 residues: CASRAGNIQYF. Written as DNA, the CDR3 is TGTGCCAGCAGAGCCGGAAACATTCAGTACTTC. Together with reference TRBV2 and TRBJ2-4, the CDR3 gives the full variable domain: EPEVTQTPSHQVTQMGQEVILRCVPISNHLYFYWYRQILGQKVEFLVSFYNNEISEKSEIFDDQFSVERPDGSNFTLKIRSTKLEDSAMYFCASRAGNIQYFGAGTRLSVL.

This chain uses TRBV7-8 with TRBJ2-7; D remains ambiguous. Per the germline V gene, CDR1 is SGHVS and CDR2 is FQNEAQ. V lost 4 bases and J 5 bases, leaving 12 bases between the germline ends. The CDR3 spans 13 residues. The CDR3 DNA is TGTGCCAGCAGCTCCGGTGGGGTTGACGAGCAGTACTTC. Translation: CASSSGGVDEQYF.

The chain employs TRBV6-1 and TRBJ2-7, with D tentatively TRBD1 (6 bases). CDR1 is MNHNS, CDR2 SASEGT, per germline. The CDR3 loop spans 14 amino acids. V was cut by 1 base and J by 2 bases, with 9 bases left in between. Written as DNA, the CDR3 is TGTGCCAGCAGTGAAGTAGGGACAACCTACGAGCAGTACTTC. Amino acid sequence: CASSEVGTTYEQYF.

On this clone itself: At one end the junction does not follow the germline gene, possibly because of a read error. The chain carries TRBV5-8 and TRBJ1-4; a possible D gene is TRBD1 (5 bases). CDR1 and CDR2 (germline): SGHTS, YDEGEE. The CDR3 totals 14 residues. DNA for the CDR3: TGTGCCAGCAGCTTATGGCAGGGTAATGGAAAACTGTTTTTT. Translation: CASSLWQGNGKLFF.

The chain recombines TRBV4-2 with TRBJ2-2; D remains unclear. V was pared by 0 bases and J by 7 bases, with 3 bases between. Germline V lookup: CDR1 LGHNA, CDR2 YNFKEQ. The CDR3 runs to 12 residues. CDR3 in DNA: TGTGCCAGCAGCCAAGAAGGCGGGGAGCTGTTTTTT. Translated: CASSQEGGELFF.

The genes are TRBV29-1 and TRBJ1-1, with D hard to call. The V and J ends lost 4 bases and 2 bases respectively, with 11 bases between them. There are 13 residues in the CDR3. Germline V gene sequence: CDR1 SQVTM, CDR2 ANQGSEA. This chain's CDR3 is CSVVSFINTEAFF. As DNA, the CDR3 is TGCAGCGTTGTCTCCTTTATTAACACTGAAGCTTTCTTT.

This clone was found a few times. The DNA of the CDR3 is TGTGCCACCAGCAGGAGCCTGAAAGAGACCCAGTACTTC. Its translation is CATSRSLKETQYF. This sequence joins TRBV15 and TRBJ2-5; D ambiguous. The CDR3 runs to 13 residues. Between the trimmed V and J ends, which lost 3 bases and 3 bases, there was a span of 8 bases. The germline V gene encodes CDR1 LNHNV and CDR2 YYDKDF (reference sequence). Based on the CDR3 plus reference TRBV15 and TRBJ2-5, the full variable domain is DAMVIQNPRYQVTQFGKPVTLSCSQTLNHNVMYWYQQKSSQAPKLLFHYYDKDFNNEADTPDNFQSRRPNTSFCFLDIRSPGLGDTAMYLCATSRSLKETQYFGPGTRLLVL.

The V gene is TRBV5-1, the J gene TRBJ1-4; D unresolved. Trimming stripped 4 bases from V and 4 bases from J, with 14 bases between. Germline CDR1 SGHRS, CDR2 YFSETQ. The CDR3 has 15 residues. DNA of the CDR3: TGCGCCAGCAGCGCGATCGGGGAGTTTAATGAAAAACTGTTTTTT. Amino acid sequence: CASSAIGEFNEKLFF. Together with reference TRBV5-1 and TRBJ1-4, the CDR3 gives the full variable domain: KAGVTQTPRYLIKTRGQQVTLSCSPISGHRSVSWYQQTPGQGLQFLFEYFSETQRNKGNFPGRFSGRQFSNSRSEMNVSTLELGDSALYLCASSAIGEFNEKLFFGSGTQLSVL.

This clone appeared a few times. The J gene is TRBJ1-1, the V gene TRBV29-1, with D unresolved. With 5 bases removed from V and 4 bases from J, the gap between germline ends came to 14 bases. This CDR3 has 13 residues. The germline gives CDR1 SQVTM, CDR2 ANQGSEA. The CDR3 reads CSVLTGTSTEAFF. The CDR3 DNA follows: TGCAGCGTTTTGACGGGTACTAGCACTGAAGCTTTCTTT.

The rearrangement joins TRBV2 to TRBJ2-7; 8 bases line up with TRBD1. CDR3 length: 13 residues. V trimming: 6 bases; J trimming: 4 bases; junction bases outside the gene matches: 5. The germline V gene encodes CDR1 SNHLY and CDR2 FYNNEI. The CDR3: CASRGQGRYEQYF. CDR3 sequence (DNA): TGTGCCAGCAGAGGACAGGGTCGATACGAGCAGTACTTC.

This chain joins TRBV10-3 and TRBJ1-1, with 8 bases aligning to TRBD1. This CDR3 has 15 amino acids. After removal of 6 bases from V and 5 bases from J, the junction contained 11 bases not matched to a gene. CDR1 and CDR2 (germline): ENHRY, SYGVKD. CDR3 amino acids: CAIRGTDRAGTEAFF. The CDR3 DNA sequence: TGTGCCATCAGGGGAACGGACAGGGCAGGGACTGAAGCTTTCTTT.

CDR3 bases: TGCGCCAGCAGCCAAAGACAGGGGGATCAGCCCCAGCATTTT. Its protein is CASSQRQGDQPQHF. V gene TRBV4-1 combines with J gene TRBJ1-5; 9 bases align to TRBD1. CDR1 and CDR2 (germline): MGHRA, YSYEKL. The CDR3 contains 14 residues. J gave up 5 bases and V 2 bases, and 1 base lay outside the gene matches.

This clone was counted between two and nine times. This chain links TRBV7-9 with TRBJ2-5; D is unclear. V was clipped by 7 bases and J by 1 base, with 10 bases between them. The germline CDR1 and CDR2 sequences are SEHNR and FQNEAQ (reference sequence). The CDR3 length is 13 residues. CDR3 bases: TGTGCCAGCACCCCCAGCCTCCAAGAGACCCAGTACTTC. It specifies CASTPSLQETQYF.

This chain links TRBV20-1 with TRBJ2-1, with D perhaps matching TRBD1 (6 bases). The V gene lost 6 bases and the J gene lost 8 bases, with 11 bases spanning the gap. This CDR3 is built from 11 residues. Germline CDR1 is DFQATT and CDR2 is SNEGSKA (reference sequence). DNA for the CDR3: TGCAGTGCCGCAGGGGTTGATGAGCAGTTCTTC. This gives the protein CSAAGVDEQFF.

The rearrangement uses TRBV27 and TRBJ2-5, with 10 bases aligning to TRBD2. V was pared by 2 bases and J by 2 bases, with 11 bases of the junction left unmatched. The CDR3 is 18 amino acids. The germline gives CDR1 MNHEY, CDR2 SMNVEV (reference sequence). The DNA for the CDR3 is TGTGCCAGCAGTTTAACCCCTAGCGGGAGATATCTTCAAGAGACCCAGTACTTC. Translating it yields CASSLTPSGRYLQETQYF.

The chain couples TRBV19 to TRBJ2-2; D is undetermined. There are 15 residues in the CDR3. The V end lost 2 bases, the J end lost 4 bases, and 11 bases lay between the germline ends. Germline CDR1 is LNHDA and CDR2 is SQIVND (reference sequence). CDR3 DNA sequence: TGTGCCAGTAGTATAAACGGGCGGAGCACCGGGGAGCTGTTTTTT. Protein sequence: CASSINGRSTGELFF.